Listed below are T cell receptor beta chains from one sample, sequenced in a study of blood T cell repertoires in COVID-19. TCRdb's copy holds only in-frame clones and misses some; the assay was immunoSEQ multiplex PCR. The repertoire consists of about 150,000 clones, with around 92% occurring once and the leading ten covering about 2.6%. The sample was peripheral blood. These receptors originate from a man aged 55 to 70 with acute or convalescent COVID-19. Each CDR3 is given with its conserved first and last residue. Fields, in order: D gene, J gene, V gene, clone size, CDR3 DNA, CDR3 protein. D genes are given only for firm matches. Size is omitted from some rows. Given values are once, few, many or a class for expanded clones.

d_call: NA
j_call: TRBJ1-1
v_call: TRBV7-8
clone_size: NA
cdr3_nt: TGTGCCAGCAGCTTAGGGGCAGGGAACACTGAAGCTTTCTTT
cdr3_aa: CASSLGAGNTEAFF

d_call: TRBD1
j_call: TRBJ1-5
v_call: TRBV19
clone_size: NA
cdr3_nt: TGTGCCAGTAGTGCCATTGACAGGGGCCCTAATCAGCCCCAGCATTTT
cdr3_aa: CASSAIDRGPNQPQHF

d_call: NA
j_call: TRBJ2-3
v_call: TRBV7-2
clone_size: NA
cdr3_nt: TGTGCCAGCAGCCCCCGTAGTAGCGTAACAGATACGCAGTATTTT
cdr3_aa: CASSPRSSVTDTQYF

d_call: TRBD1
j_call: TRBJ1-4
v_call: TRBV2
clone_size: NA
cdr3_nt: TGTGCCAGCAGCCGACAGGGAATGGATGAAAAACTGTTTTTT
cdr3_aa: CASSRQGMDEKLFF

d_call: TRBD1
j_call: TRBJ2-7
v_call: TRBV7-9
clone_size: once
cdr3_nt: TGTGCCAGCAGCATACAGGGGGCTCGAATCCGCGAGCAGTACTTC
cdr3_aa: CASSIQGARIREQYF

d_call: TRBD1
j_call: TRBJ1-1
v_call: TRBV6-6
clone_size: NA
cdr3_nt: TGTGCCAGCAGTTACTCGACACAGGGGGGCGGCACTGAAGCTTTCTTT
cdr3_aa: CASSYSTQGGGTEAFF

d_call: NA
j_call: TRBJ2-7
v_call: TRBV9
clone_size: NA
cdr3_nt: TGTGCCAGCAGCGTACGGGACTCCTCTTACGAGCAGTACTTC
cdr3_aa: CASSVRDSSYEQYF

d_call: NA
j_call: TRBJ1-3
v_call: TRBV12-5
clone_size: once
cdr3_nt: TGTGCTAGTGGGACGGTCTGGAAGGGGAACACCATATATTTT
cdr3_aa: CASGTVWKGNTIYF

d_call: TRBD2
j_call: TRBJ2-1
v_call: TRBV6-2/TRBV6-3
clone_size: NA
cdr3_nt: TGTGCCAGCAGTTACCCACCGAGCGGGGCCCATAACAATGAGCAGTTCTTC
cdr3_aa: CASSYPPSGAHNNEQFF

d_call: TRBD2
j_call: TRBJ2-7
v_call: TRBV5-5
clone_size: NA
cdr3_nt: TGTGCCAGCAGCTTCGGGACTAGCGGGGGGTCCTCCTACGAGCAGTACTTC
cdr3_aa: CASSFGTSGGSSYEQYF

d_call: NA
j_call: TRBJ1-5
v_call: TRBV19
clone_size: NA
cdr3_nt: TGTGCCAGTAGTTTCCTGATCAGGGGAAATTATCAGCCCCAGCATTTT
cdr3_aa: CASSFLIRGNYQPQHF

d_call: TRBD1
j_call: TRBJ1-2
v_call: TRBV6-5
clone_size: NA
cdr3_nt: TGTGCCAGCAGTCGAAACAGGGGAGAAAGTGGCTACACCTTC
cdr3_aa: CASSRNRGESGYTF

d_call: TRBD1
j_call: TRBJ1-6
v_call: TRBV7-9
clone_size: NA
cdr3_nt: TGTGCCAGCAGCTGGACAGGGACGGGTTCACCCCTCCACTTT
cdr3_aa: CASSWTGTGSPLHF

d_call: NA
j_call: TRBJ2-6
v_call: TRBV19
clone_size: NA
cdr3_nt: TGTGCCAGTAGTCAGTTCTCTGGGGCCAACGTCCTGACTTTC
cdr3_aa: CASSQFSGANVLTF

d_call: NA
j_call: TRBJ2-5
v_call: TRBV2
clone_size: NA
cdr3_nt: TGTGCCAGCAACCCTGGCGGGGAGACCCAGTACTTC
cdr3_aa: CASNPGGETQYF